The clone carrying this T cell receptor beta chain has a count of ten or more. The CDR3 spans 16 residues. The germline V gene encodes CDR1 MGHRA and CDR2 YSYEKL. V gave up 3 bases and J gave up 4 bases, with 15 bases separating them. This record belongs to a study of identical twins. Using its own MiXCR run on the 5' RACE reads, TCRdb lists one record per CDR3 protein. This sample has about 220,000 distinct CDR3 sequences, with 6% to 8.5% found just once. The data were also submitted as part of a second study, on yellow fever vaccine responses in identical twins.

Sequenced input: CD8+ T cells sorted from blood. This chain links TRBV4-1 with TRBJ2-2; tentative D call: TRBD2 (6 bases). The TCR was taken from a woman aged 18-29 years in good health. For the CDR3, the DNA is TGCGCCAGCAGCCATATAGCGGTGGCGGGCACCGGGGAGCTGTTTTTT. Translated: CASSHIAVAGTGELFF.